This T cell receptor (beta chain) was profiled in a study of T cell repertoires in ileal Crohn's disease. Points from the study as a whole: Compared with CD4 T cells, sorted CD8 cells carried more expanded clones. Compared with non-smokers, active smokers at surgery showed more clonal expansions.

The table came from immunoSEQ multiplex PCR; TCRdb's copy has only in-frame clones and leaves some out. Here the sample spans thousands of clones, about two thirds being singletons. Notes on this clone: Its antigen is as yet unknown.

Sequenced: ileal tissue. This sequence was found in an adult with Crohn's disease.

The CDR3 reads CASSAGQGAGELFF. CDR3 nucleotide sequence: TGTGCCAGCAGCGCCGGACAGGGTGCCGGGGAGCTGTTTTTT. This chain uses TRBV9 with TRBJ2-2; the match to TRBD1 covers 8 bases. Germline CDR1 is SGDLS and CDR2 is YYNGEE. The CDR3 extends over 14 amino acids. Trimming took 3 bases from V and 6 from J; bases not matched to a gene: 4.